The following is a T cell receptor beta chain sequence with its context. The data were obtained in a study of blood T cell repertoires in COVID-19. J gave up 0 bases and V 5 bases, and 14 bases lay outside the gene matches. The CDR3 is 18 amino acids. Germline CDR1 SGHTA, CDR2 FQGNSA. Two consecutive negative NP/OP PCR tests, clearance, or resolved symptoms defined Cohort 3 recovery. As processed by the authors: Scientists estimated how many nucleated cells there were by amplifying reference gene primers. Data came from immunoSEQ multiplex PCR; TCRdb stores just in-frame clones and leaves some out. V, J and clone size are taken as reported in that table, and D and trimming were inferred from the DNA itself. The data hold hundreds of thousands of clones, with approximately 86% observed a single time.

This sequence originates from a woman aged 45-60 years who had recovered from COVID-19. The specimen was PBMCs or T cells enriched from blood (not recorded which). V usage is TRBV7-2 and J usage is TRBJ2-3; 7 nucleotides align to TRBD2. CDR3 loop: CASSQPWASGYSTDTQYF. In DNA form, the CDR3 reads TGTGCCAGCAGCCAGCCCTGGGCTAGCGGATATAGCACAGATACGCAGTATTTT.